The sequence of this TCR beta chain was determined in a study of blood T cells in healthy people across ages (dated by TCRdb to 2014 to 2015). Some background on the complete study: In model experiments, template switching captured about one uniquely barcoded TCR beta cDNA molecule for every two T cells. Age-related changes in TCR beta repertoire diversity were measured in the study by deep sequencing normalized with unique cDNA molecular identifiers. Donors were grouped into four age groups: young (average 16 years), middle-aged (39), aged (around 66) and long-lived (about 89). To avoid experimental bias, donors of different ages were spread randomly across the sequencing lanes. Two additional independent replicas of 1 million unique cDNA reads from the same blood draw were analyzed for two donors (one aged 18 to 29 and one aged 80 or older).

Donors were 40 or so systemically healthy Caucasian individuals from Russia aged 6 to 90 years. Each donor gave 9 to 10 milliliters of peripheral blood, collected into EDTA-treated Vacutainer tubes. Ficoll-Paque density-gradient centrifugation was used to isolate PBMCs, with at least 6.5 million obtained per sample. Trizol reagent was used to extract total RNA from PBMCs, with at least 6 micrograms per sample. For every donor, an aliquot of PBMCs went through flow cytometry to measure the percentages of naive CD45RAhigh/CD27high T cells. The protocol used for the library was 5' RACE. The sequencing machine was an Illumina HiSeq 2500. A second PCR of roughly 6 to 11 cycles was run with a J-beta primer mix and a sample-barcoded 5' primer. Each TCR beta cDNA molecule received a unique molecular identifier from a template-switch 5' adaptor carrying 12 random nucleotides. At least 3 million CDR3-containing paired-end reads were obtained from each sample. All of the RNA was converted into first-strand cDNA using the Mint cDNA synthesis kit, with a TRBC-specific oligonucleotide serving as the primer. All cDNA was treated with uracil-DNA glycosylase and then went through a first 18-cycle PCR with the universal primers M1SS and BC2_uni_R. Processing in the source paper ran as follows. For normalization, 1 million high-quality reads were randomly selected from each sample, with every read carrying a distinct molecular identifier. Instead of being binned into consensus sequences, reads that shared molecular identifiers were thrown out. CDR3 identification, clonotype clustering and error correction used MiTCR with a Q25 quality threshold and the strictest error-elimination algorithm. A nonparametric unseen species model with Euler transformation was used to estimate lower-bound total TCR beta diversity. TCRdb reprocessed the public reads (quality trimming at Q25 with fastp, clone calling with MiXCR) and kept in-frame beta chains. Every distinct CDR3 protein forms one entry, paired with its most common genes and DNA. TCRdb's processing, not the authors', yielded these V and J calls. The table for this sample lists roughly 1,800,000 distinct CDR3 sequences; roughly 52% of them were counted only once. Approximately 2.1% of the sample lies in the top ten.

On this clonotype itself: Its antigen is still unknown. No clone much larger than this one lies a single base away; base qualities are absent.

Points the paper makes about the study in general: Donor CMV infection status was unknown, potentially confounding age-related changes in expanded clonotypes. Observed TCR beta diversity per million T cells fell roughly linearly with age, and a significant reduction was already apparent by age approximately 41. There was a strong correlation between observed TCR beta diversity and the percentage of naive T cells measured by flow cytometry. Because profiling used bulk unsorted PBMCs, naive and antigen-experienced compartments could not be compared conclusively. The long-lived group showed more naive CD4+ T cells, fewer expanded clones and increased TCR diversity than the aged group, suggesting age selection. Estimates of total diversity based on one million sequenced T cells were regarded as lower bounds and as underestimates.

Reading from cysteine to phenylalanine, the CDR3 counts 14 amino acids. The only DNA kept is the CDR3, 42 bases in frame from the first base. V loses 6 bases of germline sequence and J loses 3 bases, and the interval between the two ends is 9 bases. The germline V gene encodes CDR1 MNHNS and CDR2 SASEGT. The TCR comes from a woman aged 35 to 49 in good health. The receptor chain draws on TRBV6-1 and TRBJ2-6, with TRBD2 as a weak D call on 7 bases. The sequenced material came from blood. In nucleotides, the sequence is TGTGCCAGCAGAGGGGGGGATGGGGCCAACGTCCTGACTTTC. Its protein reads: CASRGGDGANVLTF.